A single sample is the source of the 5 T cell receptor beta chains below, sequenced in a study of T cell repertoires in cytomegalovirus infection. TCRdb re-analysed the reads in MiXCR, keeping a single row per CDR3 protein. The sample lists more than 400,000 distinct CDR3 sequences; more than 25% were seen once. The specimen was PBMCs. The receptors come from a human donor in good health (CMV status not recorded). Some clones in this sample may be carry-over from other donors' samples.

As regards this clonotype: A read error is possible here, since a much larger clone lies one base away. Lacking the conserved final phenylalanine or tryptophan, this CDR3 likely reflects a read error. J is TRBJ2-7 and V is TRBV7-2; D remains ambiguous. CDR3 length equals 14 residues. Between the trimmed V and J ends, which lost 3 bases and 2 bases, there was a span of 11 bases. The germline V gene has CDR1 SGHTA and CDR2 FQGNSA. CDR3 sequence: CASSFSGTPYEQYI. The CDR3, as DNA: TGTGCCAGCAGCTTCTCAGGCACCCCCTACGAGCAGTACATC.

The chain carries TRBV6-5 and TRBJ1-1, with 8 bases fitting TRBD1. The CDR3 covers 11 residues. Germline CDR1 is MNHEY and CDR2 is SVGAGI. V trimming: 6 bases; J trimming: 11 bases; junction bases outside the gene matches: 5. This CDR3 reads CASSGQGAAFF. In nucleotides, the CDR3 is TGTGCCAGCAGCGGACAGGGAGCGGCTTTCTTT.

The J gene is TRBJ1-2, the V gene TRBV2; D unresolved. The V end was cut by 2 bases, the J end by 1 base, with 20 bases between. The V gene's germline CDR1 is SNHLY and CDR2 FYNNEI. The CDR3 runs to 18 residues. The CDR3 is CASSENLLPAWGNYGYTF. The CDR3 DNA sequence: TGTGCCAGCAGTGAAAACCTTCTCCCTGCCTGGGGTAACTATGGCTACACCTTC. The complete variable domain, with remaining parts taken from reference TRBV2 and TRBJ1-2, reads EPEVTQTPSHQVTQMGQEVILRCVPISNHLYFYWYRQILGQKVEFLVSFYNNEISEKSEIFDDQFSVERPDGSNFTLKIRSTKLEDSAMYFCASSENLLPAWGNYGYTFGSGTRLTVV.

V gene TRBV6-2 or TRBV6-3 combines with J gene TRBJ1-2, with TRBD1 matching 7 bases. The ends lost 6 bases at V and 5 bases at J; junction bases unmatched: 9. The CDR3 has 14 residues. Germline assignment: CDR1 MNHEY and CDR2 SVGEGT. The CDR3 coding sequence is TGTGCCAGCAGCTTCAGGACAGGAACGTATGGCTACACCTTC. Residues: CASSFRTGTYGYTF.

The chain recombines TRBV7-6 with TRBJ2-1, with TRBD2 matching 7 bases. The CDR3 extends over 16 amino acids. CDR1 and CDR2 from the germline V gene are SGHVS and FNYEAQ. The junction had 7 bases not matched to a gene; V was cut back by 0 bases and J by 5 bases. CDR3 loop: CASSLAGGPRHNEQFF. The CDR3 nucleotides are TGTGCCAGCAGCTTAGCGGGAGGGCCAAGACACAATGAGCAGTTCTTC.